This TCR beta chain was profiled in a study of T cells in Graves' hyperthyroidism and ophthalmopathy. Study in general: At the time of initial diagnosis and before any treatment, peripheral blood was collected. Notes on the study in general: Stable hyperthyroidism was separated from ophthalmopathy by a model based on 13 V-J features.

The investigators amplified TCR beta CDR3 regions from RNA transcripts. Primed by the HTBI set, a first-round RT-PCR was run on the TCR CDR3. A single record per CDR3 protein comes from TCRdb applying MiXCR to the multiplex PCR reads. The table records about 560,000 distinct CDR3 sequences, over 15% of them present only once. The CDR3 extends over 16 amino acids. Looked up from germline, CDR1 is MNHEY and CDR2 is SVGEGT. Losses at the gene ends were 10 bases for V and 9 bases for J; bases not matched to a gene: 20. The study defined stable Graves' hyperthyroidism as no ophthalmopathy progression within 18 months. Comments on this clonotype: Its antigen is currently unknown.

The chain combines TRBV6-2 or TRBV6-3 with TRBJ2-1, with 8 bases identical to TRBD2. This clonotype originated in a woman aged 18-30 years with Graves' hyperthyroidism. The sample taken for sequencing was blood. Written as DNA, the CDR3 is TGTGCCACCAATTTTTGGCGGGGGGTCATTGGTGGTGAGCAGTTCTTC. Protein product: CATNFWRGVIGGEQFF.